Each of the 10 T cell receptor beta chains below was sequenced from the same sample in a study of blood T cells in healthy people across ages. Next came a second PCR, run for about 7 to 11 cycles, which used a sample-barcoded 5' primer along with a J-beta primer mix. TCRdb analysed the 5' RACE reads with MiXCR anew, one entry per CDR3 protein. In the table there are around 710,000 distinct CDR3 sequences, about 40% of which are singletons. Sequenced material: blood. The receptors shown here come from a woman aged 55-69 years in good health.

The chain recombines TRBV18 with TRBJ2-5, with D unresolved. Deletions cut 6 bases from V and 11 bases from J, with 22 bases between. CDR3 length equals 14 residues. Germline CDR1 KGHSH, CDR2 LQKENI. This CDR3 reads CASSRLPSSNEQYF. The CDR3 DNA reads TGTGCCAGCTCGCGACTTCCCTCCTCCAATGAGCAGTACTTC.

This clonotype was counted a few times. CDR3 DNA: TGCAGTGCTGCCCGGGGTAGCGCGGCAGATACGCAGTATTTT. Encoded protein: CSAARGSAADTQYF. V usage is TRBV20-1 and J usage is TRBJ2-3; tentatively, D is TRBD2 (5 bases). V gave up 5 bases and J gave up 4 bases, with 16 bases separating them. Germline V gives CDR1 DFQATT, CDR2 SNEGSKA (reference sequence). This CDR3 is built from 14 residues.

V gene TRBV6-5 combines with J gene TRBJ2-5, with TRBD1 identical over 12 bases. V lost 5 bases and J lost 5; bases outside the gene matches: 6. Germline lookup yields CDR1 MNHEY and CDR2 SVGAGI. This CDR3 comprises 15 residues. CDR3 in amino acids: CASSRGTGGMETQYF. The CDR3 DNA reads as TGTGCCAGCAGTAGGGGGACAGGGGGCATGGAGACCCAGTACTTC.

The V and J genes are TRBV7-6 and TRBJ2-1; D is possibly TRBD1 or TRBD2 (6 bases each). CDR1 and CDR2 from the germline V gene are SGHVS and FNYEAQ. V was pared by 4 bases and J by 8 bases, with 18 bases between. The CDR3 contains 15 residues. DNA for the CDR3: TGTGCCAGCAGCTGGGGGGCGGGAACTTGGGATGAGCAGTTCTTC. This encodes CASSWGAGTWDEQFF.

This clonotype was counted only a few times. The rearrangement joins TRBV11-1 to TRBJ1-4, with 7 bases fitting TRBD1. The CDR3 runs to 15 residues. V lost 8 bases to trimming and J lost 4 bases; unmatched junction nucleotides: 10. In germline, CDR1 is SGHAT, CDR2 FQDESV (reference sequence). This CDR3 is CASSADGTDNEKLFF. In DNA, the CDR3 is TGTGCCAGCTCCGCCGACGGGACAGATAATGAAAAACTGTTTTTT.

This clonotype was observed many times. The rearrangement uses TRBV11-2 and TRBJ2-3; D remains ambiguous. V gave up 2 bases and J gave up 2 bases, with 14 bases separating them. The CDR3 is made up of 16 amino acids. Germline V gene lookup returns CDR1 SGHAT and CDR2 FQNNGV. CDR3 nucleotides: TGTGCCAGCAGCTTAAATGGTCGGACCATCACAGATACGCAGTATTTT. Translated, it gives CASSLNGRTITDTQYF.

The table lists this clonotype with a few counts. V gene TRBV11-2 combines with J gene TRBJ2-1; TRBD1 aligns across 7 bases. Germline CDR1 SGHAT, CDR2 FQNNGV. Trimming at V came to 0 bases and at J to 12 bases, leaving 8 bases not matched to a gene. The CDR3 consists of 14 residues. The CDR3 is CASSLEGQHKRQFF. In nucleotides, the CDR3 is TGTGCCAGCAGCTTAGAGGGACAGCACAAACGGCAGTTCTTC.

The V call is TRBV10-3, the J call TRBJ2-5; D not resolved. Germline-derived CDR1 and CDR2 are ENHRY and SYGVKD. The CDR3 spans 14 residues. V lost 4 bases and J lost 5, with 14 bases in between. The CDR3 coding sequence is TGTGCCATCAGTGGGAGTGGCCCACAGGAGACCCAGTACTTC. It codes for CAISGSGPQETQYF.

The chain uses TRBV7-2 and TRBJ1-6; D not resolved. Trimming pared 5 bases from V and 5 bases from J, leaving 22 bases between. CDR1 and CDR2 from the germline V gene are SGHTA and FQGNSA. The CDR3 has 18 residues. Here the CDR3 DNA reads TGTGCCAGCAGCCCCCCGGACGTCCCGCCCTACGATAATTCACCCCTCCACTTT. It is translated as CASSPPDVPPYDNSPLHF.

J is TRBJ2-7 and V is TRBV12-3 or TRBV12-4, with D hard to call. Between the trimmed V and J ends, which lost 3 bases and 2 bases, there was a span of 8 bases. This CDR3 has 13 residues. CDR3 amino acids: CASSFAQAYEQYF. The DNA of the CDR3 is TGTGCCAGCAGTTTTGCCCAAGCCTACGAGCAGTACTTC.